This note documents a single TCR beta chain sequence. Sequencing was performed with immunoSEQ multiplex PCR; in TCRdb, only in-frame clones are kept and a portion is missing. The table shows about 110,000 clones, with 88% occurring only once. V dropped 3 bases and J dropped 1; count of bases not matched to a gene: 6. CDR3 length: 17 residues. From germline, CDR1 is LGHNA and CDR2 YNFKEQ. The sample comes from a study of T cell responses to AZD1222 COVID-19 vaccine. The material was peripheral blood, obtained on day 0 of AZD1222 vaccination. This chain connects TRBV4-2 to TRBJ2-2; 9 bases are a match to TRBD2. This sequence was found in an adult in good health. The CDR3 coding sequence is TGTGCCAGCAGCCACGGGCGGGGGGGCCTGAACACCGGGGAGCTGTTTTTT. Amino acids: CASSHGRGGLNTGELFF.